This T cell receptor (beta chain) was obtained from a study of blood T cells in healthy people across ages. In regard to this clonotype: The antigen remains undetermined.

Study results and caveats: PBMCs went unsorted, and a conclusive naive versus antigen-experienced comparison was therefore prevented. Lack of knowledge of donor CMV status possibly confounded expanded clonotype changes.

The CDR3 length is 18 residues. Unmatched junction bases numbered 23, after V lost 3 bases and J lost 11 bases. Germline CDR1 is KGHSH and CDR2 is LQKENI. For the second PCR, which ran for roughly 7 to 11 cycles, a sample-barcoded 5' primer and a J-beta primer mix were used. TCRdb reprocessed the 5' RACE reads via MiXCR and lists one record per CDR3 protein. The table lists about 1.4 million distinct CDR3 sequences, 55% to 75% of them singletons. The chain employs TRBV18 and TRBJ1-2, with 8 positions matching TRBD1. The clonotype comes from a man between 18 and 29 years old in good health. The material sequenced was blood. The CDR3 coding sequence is TGTGCCAGCTCACCGGCGACAGGACAGGGCCGTGCCCTAAAGAGATACACCTTC. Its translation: CASSPATGQGRALKRYTF.